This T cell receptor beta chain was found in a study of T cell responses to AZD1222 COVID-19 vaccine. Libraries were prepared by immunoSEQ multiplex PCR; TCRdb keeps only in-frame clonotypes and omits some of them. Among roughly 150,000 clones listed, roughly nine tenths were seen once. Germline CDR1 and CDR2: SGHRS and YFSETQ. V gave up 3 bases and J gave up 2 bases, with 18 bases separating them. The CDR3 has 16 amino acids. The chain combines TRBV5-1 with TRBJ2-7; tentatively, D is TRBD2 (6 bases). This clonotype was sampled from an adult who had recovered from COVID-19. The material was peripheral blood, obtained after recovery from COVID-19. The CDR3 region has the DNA TGCGCCAGCAGCTGGATTCTGGGCGGGATGGCCTACGAGCAGTACTTC. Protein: CASSWILGGMAYEQYF.